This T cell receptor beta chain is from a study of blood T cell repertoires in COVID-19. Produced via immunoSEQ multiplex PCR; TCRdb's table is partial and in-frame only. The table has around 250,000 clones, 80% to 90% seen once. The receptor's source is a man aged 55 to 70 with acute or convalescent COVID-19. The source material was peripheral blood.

CDR3 nucleotides: TGTGCCAGCAGCACCCGACTAGCGGCCCGGGAGACCCAGTACTTC. It encodes CASSTRLAARETQYF. V gene TRBV11-3 combines with J gene TRBJ2-5; 9 bases align to TRBD2. Trimming removed 5 bases from V and 5 bases from J; junction bases left unmatched: 9. The CDR3 spans 15 residues. Germline CDR1 and CDR2: SGHNT and YENEEA.